A single sample is the source of the 3 T cell receptor beta chains below, sequenced in a study of OX40 agonist ivuxolimab in advanced cancers. The assay was immunoSEQ multiplex PCR, and TCRdb's table has in-frame clones only and misses some. The table has about 48,000 clones, approximately 84% seen once. The source was CD4+ or CD8+ T cells sorted from blood, collected in a trial of the OX40 agonist ivuxolimab. These receptors were taken from an adult with an advanced solid tumor such as melanoma, head and neck, liver or kidney cancer.

Written as DNA, the CDR3 is TGTGCCTGGAGTTCGTACAGGAGCAATCAGCCCCAGCATTTT. It translates to CAWSSYRSNQPQHF. The rearrangement joins TRBV30 to TRBJ1-5; a weak D match, TRBD1 (5 bases). This CDR3 is built from 14 residues. The germline V and J ends were trimmed by 2 bases and 1 base, with 9 bases remaining between them. Per the germline V gene, CDR1 is GTSNPN and CDR2 is SVGIG (reference sequence).

The J gene is TRBJ2-3, the V gene TRBV9, with D possibly being TRBD1 (5 bases). Germline V gene data show CDR1 as SGDLS and CDR2 as YYNGEE. V shed 3 bases and J shed 0 bases, with 11 bases lying between them. The CDR3 runs 15 residues. The CDR3 protein is CASSAHGASTDTQYF. The CDR3 DNA sequence: TGTGCCAGCAGCGCCCATGGGGCTAGCACAGATACGCAGTATTTT.

Turning to this clone: The junction and the germline gene differ at one end; a read error may be behind it. The gene calls are TRBV11-2 and TRBJ1-1, with 8 bases that match TRBD1. The CDR3 covers 15 residues. Germline-derived CDR1 and CDR2 are SGHAT and FQNNGV. Here the CDR3 DNA reads TGTGCCAGCAGCCCACGACAGGGGCTGAATACTGAAGCTTTCTTT. This sequence encodes CASSPRQGLNTEAFF.